This T cell receptor beta chain was obtained from a study of cytomegalovirus exposure and HLA in healthy donors. The donors were members of the validation cohort, which comprised 90 to 150 subjects and was separate from the first cohort of 600 to 800 subjects. Study-level points and caveats: The tendency of first-cohort TCR clusters to co-occur in the 110 or so validation repertoires emerged from a later analysis. Some public TCRs appeared in many individuals, while most sequences were rare. Some TCR beta chains (about 180 of them) were listed as cytomegalovirus-associated.

This clone was detected only once. Its antigen remains unidentified. TCRdb's table, derived via immunoSEQ multiplex PCR, lists solely in-frame clones and lacks some. The data contain about 130,000 clones, about nine tenths of them singletons. The clonotype was recovered from a woman under 30 in good health and CMV-seronegative. The sample consisted of PBMCs.

CDR3 nucleotides: TGTGCCAGCAGCCCCGGGGACTACAATGAGCAGTTCTTC. Translated: CASSPGDYNEQFF. The J gene is TRBJ2-1, the V gene TRBV7-8; a possible D gene is TRBD2 (5 bases). Germline V gene lookup returns CDR1 SGHVS and CDR2 FQNEAQ. The CDR3 is 13 amino acids. V was cut by 5 bases and J by 3 bases, with 8 bases left in between. Looking up the rest from reference TRBV7-8 and TRBJ2-1 gives the full variable domain: GAGVSQSPRYKVAKRGQDVALRCDPISGHVSLFWYQQALGQGPEFLTYFQNEAQLDKSGLPSDRFFAERPEGSVSTLKIQRTQQEDSAVYLCASSPGDYNEQFFGPGTRLTVL.